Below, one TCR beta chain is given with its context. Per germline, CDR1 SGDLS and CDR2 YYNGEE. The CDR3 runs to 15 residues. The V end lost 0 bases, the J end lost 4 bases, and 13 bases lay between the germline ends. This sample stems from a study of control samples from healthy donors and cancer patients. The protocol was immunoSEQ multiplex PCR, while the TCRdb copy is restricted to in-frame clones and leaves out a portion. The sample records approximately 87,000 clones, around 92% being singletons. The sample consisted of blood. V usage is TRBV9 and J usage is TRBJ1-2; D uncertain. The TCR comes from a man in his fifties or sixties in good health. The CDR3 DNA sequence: TGTGCCAGCAGCGTAGGAAGTCCTATGGGCTATGGCTACACCTTC. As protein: CASSVGSPMGYGYTF. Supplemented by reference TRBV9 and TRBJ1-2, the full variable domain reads DSGVTQTPKHLITATGQRVTLRCSPRSGDLSVYWYQQSLDQGLQFLIQYYNGEERAKGNILERFSAQQFPDLHSELNLSSLELGDSALYFCASSVGSPMGYGYTFGSGTRLTVV.